This is a list of T cell receptor beta chains from one sample in a study of early T cells in non-severe SARS-CoV-2 infection. Each CDR3 protein gets one entry after TCRdb re-called the 5' RACE reads with MiXCR. The table records roughly 30,000 distinct CDR3 sequences, around 5.8% of them present only once. Source: whole blood, taken at baseline. Source of these receptors: an adult who was a healthcare worker with PCR-confirmed SARS-CoV-2 infection or an uninfected control (not recorded which). CDR3s include the opening cysteine and the closing phenylalanine or tryptophan. The order of the fields is J gene, D gene, clone size, V gene, CDR3 protein, CDR3 DNA. A D gene is named only where the DNA matches it firmly. For some rows the clone size is stated as once, few or many, or as a class when expanded; others skip it.

TRBJ2-7 . few TRBV18 CASSPDLESEQYF TGTGCCAGCTCACCAGATCTAGAATCCGAGCAGTACTTC
TRBJ1-2 TRBD1 many TRBV6-6 CASSYEDRGAGYTF TGTGCCAGCAGTTACGAGGACAGGGGTGCCGGCTACACCTTC
TRBJ2-1 . many TRBV7-9 CASSLGGPISYNEQFF TGTGCCAGCAGCTTAGGAGGCCCAATCTCCTACAATGAGCAGTTCTTC
TRBJ1-2 . many TRBV6-5 CASSYGGRDGYTF TGTGCCAGCAGTTACGGGGGGAGGGATGGCTACACCTTC
TRBJ2-5 . . TRBV28 CASSPNVQGGETQYF TGTGCCAGCAGTCCAAACGTCCAGGGAGGAGAGACCCAGTACTTC
TRBJ1-2 . many TRBV5-4 CASSLVGPLYGYTF TGTGCCAGCAGCTTGGTCGGACCGCTCTATGGCTACACCTTC
TRBJ2-1 TRBD2 many TRBV5-1 CASSQKGLAGGNEQFF TGCGCCAGCAGCCAGAAAGGACTAGCGGGAGGCAATGAGCAGTTCTTC
TRBJ2-1 TRBD2 many TRBV7-4 CASSTGTSGVNNEQFF TGTGCCAGCAGCACCGGGACTAGCGGGGTGAACAATGAGCAGTTCTTC
TRBJ2-2 . many TRBV7-9 CASSSRGSGELFF TGTGCCAGCAGCTCCAGGGGATCCGGGGAGCTGTTTTTT
TRBJ1-1 . . TRBV12-3/TRBV12-4 CASSRGLFGGTEAFF TGTGCCAGCAGTAGAGGGTTGTTCGGGGGCACTGAAGCTTTCTTT
TRBJ1-5 . many TRBV6-1 CASSGIPNYQPQHF TGTGCCAGCAGCGGGATACCTAATTATCAGCCCCAGCATTTT
TRBJ2-5 TRBD1 few TRBV30 CAWSTGVETQYF TGTGCCTGGTCCACAGGGGTTGAGACCCAGTACTTC
TRBJ1-3 . many TRBV7-8 CASSSRTAGNTIYF TGTGCCAGCAGCTCGCGGACCGCTGGAAACACCATATATTTT
TRBJ1-2 . many TRBV4-1 CASSQAGKQDNYGYTF TGCGCCAGCAGCCAAGCCGGGAAACAAGATAACTATGGCTACACCTTC
TRBJ1-2 . many TRBV19 CASSIMGGSYGYTF TGTGCCAGTAGTATAATGGGGGGGTCCTATGGCTACACCTTC
TRBJ2-1 . many TRBV11-3 CASSFRTDEQFF TGTGCCAGCAGCTTCCGGACAGATGAGCAGTTCTTC
TRBJ2-1 TRBD2 . TRBV14 CASSQPGLAGSYNEQFF TGTGCCAGCAGCCAACCGGGGCTAGCGGGCTCCTACAATGAGCAGTTCTTC
TRBJ1-1 . many TRBV12-3/TRBV12-4 CASSSRDLLPGAFF TGTGCCAGCAGTTCTCGGGACCTTCTGCCGGGGGCTTTCTTT
TRBJ1-2 . many TRBV29-1 CSARTAAGYTF TGCAGCGCCCGAACCGCCGCTGGCTACACCTTC
TRBJ1-2 . many TRBV7-3 CASSSSGVGGYTF TGTGCCAGCAGCTCGTCTGGGGTGGGAGGCTACACCTTC
TRBJ1-3 . few TRBV13 CASRESAGNTIYF TGTGCCAGCAGGGAAAGCGCTGGAAACACCATATATTTT
TRBJ2-1 . many TRBV7-9 CASSPKASPYNEQFF TGTGCCAGCAGCCCGAAGGCCTCACCTTACAATGAGCAGTTCTTC
TRBJ2-1 TRBD2 many TRBV2 CASRGTSGGYNEQFF TGTGCCAGCAGGGGGACTAGCGGGGGATACAATGAGCAGTTCTTC
TRBJ2-7 . many TRBV6-5 CASSLGEAAYEQYF TGTGCCAGCAGCCTCGGAGAAGCCGCCTACGAGCAGTACTTC
TRBJ2-5 . . TRBV7-9 CASSRGEGKTQYF TGTGCCAGCAGCCGGGGCGAGGGCAAGACCCAGTACTTC
TRBJ1-1 . many TRBV12-3/TRBV12-4 CASSLSQAVNTEAFF TGTGCCAGCAGTTTATCCCAGGCCGTGAACACTGAAGCTTTCTTT
TRBJ1-1 TRBD1 many TRBV12-5 CASGLWGQGLRAFF TGTGCTAGTGGTTTGTGGGGACAGGGGCTAAGAGCTTTCTTT
TRBJ2-3 . few TRBV15 CATSSEPGRGTDTQYF TGTGCCACCAGCAGCGAACCCGGACGGGGTACGGATACGCAGTATTTT
TRBJ1-1 . few TRBV7-2 CASSLEPAGGNTEAFF TGTGCCAGCAGCTTAGAGCCCGCTGGGGGGAACACTGAAGCTTTCTTT
TRBJ2-7 TRBD2 . TRBV7-9 CASSLVAGGGEQYF TGTGCCAGCAGCTTAGTAGCGGGAGGAGGCGAGCAGTACTTC
TRBJ1-1 . . TRBV6-5 CASRRTQNTEAFF TGTGCCAGCAGACGAACACAGAACACTGAAGCCTTCTTT
TRBJ2-3 TRBD2 many TRBV29-1 CSVELTSGGTDTQYF TGCAGCGTTGAACTGACTAGCGGGGGGACAGATACGCAGTATTTT
TRBJ2-7 TRBD1 many TRBV11-2 CASSRDRVNEQYF TGTGCCAGCAGCAGGGACAGGGTCAACGAGCAGTACTTC
TRBJ2-7 TRBD2 many TRBV19 CASSKREASYEQYF TGTGCCAGTAGTAAGCGGGAGGCCAGCTACGAGCAGTACTTC
TRBJ2-1 TRBD2 many TRBV5-1 CASQLDLAGVEQFF TGCGCCAGCCAGCTTGACCTAGCGGGAGTGGAGCAGTTCTTC
TRBJ2-6 . many TRBV9 CASSVAYRAGANVLTF TGTGCCAGCAGCGTAGCTTACCGTGCCGGGGCCAACGTCCTGACTTTC
TRBJ2-7 TRBD1 few TRBV28 CASSSFPGTGYSYEQYF TGTGCCAGCAGTTCCTTCCCCGGGACAGGGTACTCCTACGAGCAGTACTTC
TRBJ2-5 . . TRBV28 CASSLPLGQGQETQYF TGTGCCAGCAGTTTACCCCTAGGGCAGGGACAAGAGACCCAGTACTTC